This T cell receptor beta chain was recorded in a study of T cells after yellow fever vaccination. In regard to this clonotype: Its antigen is not identified.

The CDR3 covers 16 residues. V shed 3 bases and J 6 bases; nucleotides not matched to a gene: 11. Germline V gene lookup returns CDR1 MNHEY and CDR2 SVGAGI. Researchers made TCR cDNA using 5'RACE template switching, and this step added a universal primer site and UMIs. TCRdb re-derived calls from the 5' RACE reads in MiXCR, one entry per CDR3 protein. The repertoire holds 150,000 to 200,000 distinct CDR3 sequences, with around 9.3% as singletons. Study outcomes and limitations: FACS-sorted repertoires could harbor abundant contaminating bulk-population clonotypes. Subsequent to the booster, the majority of primary-vaccination clones reappeared (roughly 97% CD4, more than 70% CD8). A small share of clonotypes appeared in both CD4 and CD8 compartments.

This sequence originates from a man younger than 35 who received the YFV17D yellow fever vaccine. The rearrangement uses TRBV6-5 and TRBJ2-7; TRBD1 matches 10 bases. The starting material was CD8+ T cells sorted from PBMCs, obtained 45 days after the yellow fever booster vaccination. CDR3 sequence: CASSYPGRQGAVEQYF. The CDR3 DNA is TGTGCCAGCAGTTATCCGGGCCGACAGGGGGCTGTCGAGCAGTACTTC.